This is a list of T cell receptor beta chains from one sample in a study of neoadjuvant nivolumab and ipilimumab in lung cancer. Assay used: immunoSEQ multiplex PCR; TCRdb lists only in-frame clones, some missing. The data show 15,000 to 20,000 clones, under 85% seen once. The input for sequencing was tumor tissue, taken after neoadjuvant nivolumab, alone or with ipilimumab, at or shortly before surgery. The receptors come from an adult with non-small cell lung cancer. CDR3s include the opening cysteine and the closing phenylalanine or tryptophan. Each record gives: J gene, clone size, V gene, D gene, CDR3 DNA, CDR3 protein. A D gene is named only where the DNA matches it firmly. Clone size is shown for a subset of rows, as once, few, many or a class of expanded clone.

j_call: TRBJ1-5; clone_size: NA; v_call: TRBV5-6; d_call: NA; cdr3_nt: TGTGCCAGCAGCTTGGGGGCAGGGAACAATCAGCCCCAGCATTTT; cdr3_aa: CASSLGAGNNQPQHF
j_call: TRBJ1-2; clone_size: NA; v_call: TRBV7-2; d_call: NA; cdr3_nt: TGTGCCAGCAGCGGCCAGGGGTTAACCAACTATGGCTACACCTTC; cdr3_aa: CASSGQGLTNYGYTF
j_call: TRBJ2-7; clone_size: few; v_call: TRBV18; d_call: TRBD1; cdr3_nt: TGTGCCAGCTCAGCCGGACAGGGGGCCAACGAGCAGTACTTC; cdr3_aa: CASSAGQGANEQYF
j_call: TRBJ2-2; clone_size: NA; v_call: TRBV6-6; d_call: NA; cdr3_nt: TGTGCCAGTCGGATGGGCACCGGGGAGCTGTTTTTT; cdr3_aa: CASRMGTGELFF
j_call: TRBJ2-2; clone_size: once; v_call: TRBV2; d_call: NA; cdr3_nt: TGTGCCAGCAGGGACCGACAGGGAGGCAGCACCGGGGAGCTGTTTTTT; cdr3_aa: CASRDRQGGSTGELFF
j_call: TRBJ2-6; clone_size: NA; v_call: TRBV5-5; d_call: NA; cdr3_nt: TGTGCCAGCAGCTTGTCGGGGGCTCAGGCCAACGTCCTGACTTTC; cdr3_aa: CASSLSGAQANVLTF
j_call: TRBJ2-7; clone_size: NA; v_call: TRBV5-6; d_call: NA; cdr3_nt: TGTGCCAGCAACCAGGGGTTCGAGCAGTACTTC; cdr3_aa: CASNQGFEQYF
j_call: TRBJ2-7; clone_size: NA; v_call: TRBV11-2; d_call: TRBD1; cdr3_nt: TGTGCCAGCAGCTTCGGACAGGGCTACGAGCAGTACTTC; cdr3_aa: CASSFGQGYEQYF
j_call: TRBJ2-7; clone_size: few; v_call: TRBV27; d_call: NA; cdr3_nt: TGTGCCAGCAGTTTGCGAGGACGAATCTACGAGCAGTACTTC; cdr3_aa: CASSLRGRIYEQYF
j_call: TRBJ2-7; clone_size: NA; v_call: TRBV7-3; d_call: TRBD1; cdr3_nt: TGTGCCAGCAGCTGGACAGGGGGCTCCTACGAGCAGTACTTC; cdr3_aa: CASSWTGGSYEQYF
j_call: TRBJ1-3; clone_size: NA; v_call: TRBV9; d_call: TRBD1; cdr3_nt: TGTGCCAGCAGCCGTTACGATGCTGGGACAGGGCAAAAGGGAAACACCATATATTTT; cdr3_aa: CASSRYDAGTGQKGNTIYF
j_call: TRBJ1-2; clone_size: NA; v_call: TRBV7-2; d_call: NA; cdr3_nt: TGTGCCAGCAGCTTAGGGACAAACTATGGCTACACCTTC; cdr3_aa: CASSLGTNYGYTF
j_call: TRBJ1-6; clone_size: few; v_call: TRBV4-2; d_call: TRBD1; cdr3_nt: TGTGCCAGCAGCCAGACGTGGGGACAGAATTCACCCCTCCACTTT; cdr3_aa: CASSQTWGQNSPLHF
j_call: TRBJ2-5; clone_size: NA; v_call: TRBV2; d_call: TRBD2; cdr3_nt: TGTGCCAGCAGTGAGGGTCAGCGGGGCAGTGAGACCCAGTACTTC; cdr3_aa: CASSEGQRGSETQYF
j_call: TRBJ2-1; clone_size: NA; v_call: TRBV7-6; d_call: NA; cdr3_nt: TGTGCCAGCAGCAACACCGCCAATGAGCAGTTCTTC; cdr3_aa: CASSNTANEQFF
j_call: TRBJ1-4; clone_size: NA; v_call: TRBV19; d_call: NA; cdr3_nt: TGTGCCAGTAGTATCCACGAAGGACAGCTTGCAACTAATGAAAAACTGTTTTTT; cdr3_aa: CASSIHEGQLATNEKLFF
j_call: TRBJ1-6; clone_size: NA; v_call: TRBV5-1; d_call: TRBD1; cdr3_nt: TGCGCCAGCAGCTCCAACGGGTTAGGACAGGGTCTTTCACCCCTCCACTTT; cdr3_aa: CASSSNGLGQGLSPLHF
j_call: TRBJ1-2; clone_size: NA; v_call: TRBV10-2; d_call: TRBD1; cdr3_nt: TGCGCCAGCAGTGGGGACAGCCTACAGGGTGGCTACACCTTC; cdr3_aa: CASSGDSLQGGYTF
j_call: TRBJ2-7; clone_size: once; v_call: TRBV14; d_call: NA; cdr3_nt: TGTGCCAGCAGCCAAGGGGCCGGTTTCAAGCAGTACTTC; cdr3_aa: CASSQGAGFKQYF
j_call: TRBJ1-1; clone_size: NA; v_call: TRBV6-5; d_call: TRBD1; cdr3_nt: TGTGCCGCCCAGACAGGGTGGGGGACCACTGAAGCTTTCTTT; cdr3_aa: CAAQTGWGTTEAFF
j_call: TRBJ1-2; clone_size: once; v_call: TRBV19; d_call: NA; cdr3_nt: TGTGCCAGTAGACCTCAGGGCTATGGCTACACCTTC; cdr3_aa: CASRPQGYGYTF
j_call: TRBJ1-3; clone_size: NA; v_call: TRBV5-1; d_call: NA; cdr3_nt: TGCGCCAGCAGCCCCACATCGCCCTCTGGAAACACCATATATTTT; cdr3_aa: CASSPTSPSGNTIYF
j_call: TRBJ1-4; clone_size: NA; v_call: TRBV11-2; d_call: TRBD1; cdr3_nt: TGTGCCAGCAGCTCAGCGAGACAGGGGCGGTTTGTTAATGAAAAACTGTTTTTT; cdr3_aa: CASSSARQGRFVNEKLFF
j_call: TRBJ1-2; clone_size: NA; v_call: TRBV5-4; d_call: NA; cdr3_nt: TGTGCCAGCAGCTTGAGACAGACCTATGGCTACACCTTC; cdr3_aa: CASSLRQTYGYTF
j_call: TRBJ1-2; clone_size: NA; v_call: TRBV29-1; d_call: NA; cdr3_nt: TGCAGCGTCGGGACGGGGAGCGACTATGGCTACACCTTC; cdr3_aa: CSVGTGSDYGYTF
j_call: TRBJ1-6; clone_size: NA; v_call: TRBV11-2; d_call: TRBD1; cdr3_nt: TGTGCCAGCAGCCCAGGGACAGTCTATAATTCACCCCTCCACTTT; cdr3_aa: CASSPGTVYNSPLHF
j_call: TRBJ1-5; clone_size: NA; v_call: TRBV5-6; d_call: NA; cdr3_nt: TGTGCCAGCAGCTTGGGAACAGGGCATCAGCCCCAGCATTTT; cdr3_aa: CASSLGTGHQPQHF
j_call: TRBJ2-7; clone_size: once; v_call: TRBV28; d_call: NA; cdr3_nt: TGTGCCAGCAGTTCAGGATTTTACGAGCAGTACTTC; cdr3_aa: CASSSGFYEQYF
j_call: TRBJ1-2; clone_size: NA; v_call: TRBV7-9; d_call: TRBD1; cdr3_nt: TGTGCCAGCAGCTTTCGACAGGGTGATTCTTATGGCTACACCTTC; cdr3_aa: CASSFRQGDSYGYTF
j_call: TRBJ1-1; clone_size: NA; v_call: TRBV5-1; d_call: TRBD1; cdr3_nt: TGCGCCAGCAGCTACAACAGGGGAGAGGGGACTGAAGCTTTCTTT; cdr3_aa: CASSYNRGEGTEAFF
j_call: TRBJ1-1; clone_size: once; v_call: TRBV7-2; d_call: NA; cdr3_nt: TGTGCCAGCACGCCAAATATCATGAACACTGAAGCTTTCTTT; cdr3_aa: CASTPNIMNTEAFF
j_call: TRBJ1-5; clone_size: NA; v_call: TRBV7-9; d_call: NA; cdr3_nt: TGTGCCAGCAGCCTCTGGGGTAGCAATCAGCCCCAGCATTTT; cdr3_aa: CASSLWGSNQPQHF
j_call: TRBJ2-1; clone_size: NA; v_call: TRBV7-9; d_call: NA; cdr3_nt: TGTGCCAGCAGCCTACCGGAAGGGCCTGGTGAGCAGTTCTTC; cdr3_aa: CASSLPEGPGEQFF
j_call: TRBJ1-1; clone_size: NA; v_call: TRBV30; d_call: TRBD1; cdr3_nt: TGTGCCTGGAGTGTGGACAGGGGTACTGAAGCTTTCTTT; cdr3_aa: CAWSVDRGTEAFF
j_call: TRBJ1-1; clone_size: NA; v_call: TRBV11-2; d_call: NA; cdr3_nt: TGTGCCAGCAGAAATTTGAACACTGAAGCTTTCTTT; cdr3_aa: CASRNLNTEAFF